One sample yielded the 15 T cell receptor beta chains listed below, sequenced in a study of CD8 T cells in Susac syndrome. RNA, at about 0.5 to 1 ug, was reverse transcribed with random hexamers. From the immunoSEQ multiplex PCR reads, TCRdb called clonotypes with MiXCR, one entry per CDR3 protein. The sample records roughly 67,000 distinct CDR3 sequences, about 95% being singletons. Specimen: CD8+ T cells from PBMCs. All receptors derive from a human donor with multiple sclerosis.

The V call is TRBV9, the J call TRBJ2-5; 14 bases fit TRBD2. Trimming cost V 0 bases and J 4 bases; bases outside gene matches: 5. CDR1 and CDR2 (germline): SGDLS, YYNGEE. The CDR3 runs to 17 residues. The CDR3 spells CASSVAGLAGVGETQYF. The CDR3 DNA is TGTGCCAGCAGCGTAGCGGGACTAGCGGGAGTGGGAGAGACCCAGTACTTC.

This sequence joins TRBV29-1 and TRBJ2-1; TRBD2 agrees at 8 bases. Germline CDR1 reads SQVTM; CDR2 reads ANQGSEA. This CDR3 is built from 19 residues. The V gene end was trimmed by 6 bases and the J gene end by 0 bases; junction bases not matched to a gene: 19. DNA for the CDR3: TGCAGCGTCCTCGTCAGGAGCCGGGGGGGCAGTAGCTCCTACAATGAGCAGTTCTTC. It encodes CSVLVRSRGGSSSYNEQFF.

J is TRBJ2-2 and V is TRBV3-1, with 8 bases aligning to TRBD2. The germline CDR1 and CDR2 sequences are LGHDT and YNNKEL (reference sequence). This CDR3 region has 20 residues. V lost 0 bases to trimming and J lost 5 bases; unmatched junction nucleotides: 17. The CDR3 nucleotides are TGTGCCAGCAGCCAAGATAAGGTTGACGGCGGGAGGTTTGGTACCGGGGAGCTGTTTTTT. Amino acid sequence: CASSQDKVDGGRFGTGELFF.

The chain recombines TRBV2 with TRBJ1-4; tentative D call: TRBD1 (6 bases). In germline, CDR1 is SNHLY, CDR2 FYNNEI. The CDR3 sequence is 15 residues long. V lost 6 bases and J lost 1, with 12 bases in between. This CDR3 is CASRPGAKTNEKLFF. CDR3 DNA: TGTGCCAGCAGACCGGGGGCTAAAACTAATGAAAAACTGTTTTTT.

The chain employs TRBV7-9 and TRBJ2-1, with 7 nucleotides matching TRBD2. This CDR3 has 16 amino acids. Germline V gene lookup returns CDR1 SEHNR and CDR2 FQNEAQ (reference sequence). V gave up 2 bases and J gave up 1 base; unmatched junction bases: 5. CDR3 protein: CASSLPPGGSYNEQFF. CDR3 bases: TGTGCCAGCAGCTTACCACCGGGGGGATCCTACAATGAGCAGTTCTTC. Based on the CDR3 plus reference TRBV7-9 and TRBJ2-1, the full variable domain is DTGVSQNPRHKITKRGQNVTFRCDPISEHNRLYWYRQTLGQGPEFLTYFQNEAQLEKSRLLSDRFSAERPKGSFSTLEIQRTEQGDSAMYLCASSLPPGGSYNEQFFGPGTRLTVL.

The CDR3 loop reads CASSIGQGAGPLHF. The CDR3 DNA reads TGTGCCAGTAGTATAGGCCAGGGGGCTGGACCCCTCCACTTT. The chain combines TRBV19 with TRBJ1-6; 8 nucleotides align to TRBD1. Germline V CDR1 and CDR2: LNHDA, SQIVND (reference sequence). There are 14 residues in the CDR3. V lost 1 base and J lost 12; bases outside the gene matches: 5.

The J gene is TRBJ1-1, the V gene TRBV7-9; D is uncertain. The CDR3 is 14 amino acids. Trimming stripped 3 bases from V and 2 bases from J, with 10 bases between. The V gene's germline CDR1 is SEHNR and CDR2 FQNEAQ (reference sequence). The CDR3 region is CASSLSPVNTEAFF. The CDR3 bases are TGTGCCAGCAGCTTGAGTCCGGTCAACACTGAAGCTTTCTTT.

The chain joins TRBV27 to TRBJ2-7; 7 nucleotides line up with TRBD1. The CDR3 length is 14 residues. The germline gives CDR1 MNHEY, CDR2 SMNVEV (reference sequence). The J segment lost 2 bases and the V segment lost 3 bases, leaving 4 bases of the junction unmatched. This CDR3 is CASSLDRLAYEQYF. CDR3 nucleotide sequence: TGTGCCAGCAGTTTGGACAGGCTGGCCTACGAGCAGTACTTC.

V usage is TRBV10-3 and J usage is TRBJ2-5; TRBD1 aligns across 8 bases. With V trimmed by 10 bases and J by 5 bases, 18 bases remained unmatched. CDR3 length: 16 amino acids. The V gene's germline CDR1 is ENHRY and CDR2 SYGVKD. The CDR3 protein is CATLATGGAWRETQYF. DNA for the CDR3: TGTGCCACTCTCGCAACAGGGGGTGCCTGGAGGGAGACCCAGTACTTC.

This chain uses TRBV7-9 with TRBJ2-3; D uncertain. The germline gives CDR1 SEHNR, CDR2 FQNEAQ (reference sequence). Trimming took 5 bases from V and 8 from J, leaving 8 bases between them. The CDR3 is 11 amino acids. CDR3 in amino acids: CASSRVGTQYF. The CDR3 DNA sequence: TGTGCCAGCAGCCGGGTAGGTACGCAGTATTTT.

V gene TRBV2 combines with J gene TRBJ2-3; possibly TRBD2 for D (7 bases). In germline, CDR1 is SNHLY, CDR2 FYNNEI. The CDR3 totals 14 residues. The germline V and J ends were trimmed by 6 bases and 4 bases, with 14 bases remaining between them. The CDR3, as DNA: TGTGCCAGCAGCGATACAGGGAGGGCAGATACGCAGTATTTT. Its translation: CASSDTGRADTQYF. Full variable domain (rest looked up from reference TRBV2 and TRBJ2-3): EPEVTQTPSHQVTQMGQEVILRCVPISNHLYFYWYRQILGQKVEFLVSFYNNEISEKSEIFDDQFSVERPDGSNFTLKIRSTKLEDSAMYFCASSDTGRADTQYFGPGTRLTVL.

The CDR3 DNA follows: TGTGCCAGCAGTCCTGGACACGGGACGAACTATGGCTACACCTTC. This translates into CASSPGHGTNYGYTF. The chain employs TRBV12-3 or TRBV12-4 and TRBJ1-2; TRBD1 is a possible D gene (5 bases). This CDR3 region has 15 residues. V shed 5 bases and J shed 2 bases, with 15 bases lying between them.

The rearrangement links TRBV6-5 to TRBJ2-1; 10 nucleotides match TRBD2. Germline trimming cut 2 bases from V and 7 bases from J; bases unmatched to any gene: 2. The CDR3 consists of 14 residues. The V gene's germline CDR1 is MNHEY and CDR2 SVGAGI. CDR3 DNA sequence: TGTGCCAGCAGTTACAGCGGGGGGGCGAATGAGCAGTTCTTC. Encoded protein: CASSYSGGANEQFF.

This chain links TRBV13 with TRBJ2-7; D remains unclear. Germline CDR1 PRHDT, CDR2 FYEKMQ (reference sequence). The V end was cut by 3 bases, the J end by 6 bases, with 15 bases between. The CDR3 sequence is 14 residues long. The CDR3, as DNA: TGTGCCAGCAGCTTCGGTACGGGTTTTCGCGAGCAGTACTTC. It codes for CASSFGTGFREQYF.

Written as DNA, the CDR3 is TGTGCCAGCAGCCCCCAGACTAGCGGAGGGGGAGATACGCAGTATTTT. Amino acids: CASSPQTSGGGDTQYF. The J gene is TRBJ2-3, the V gene TRBV7-9; TRBD2 aligns across 9 bases. Germline V gene lookup returns CDR1 SEHNR and CDR2 FQNEAQ (reference sequence). The V and J ends lost 5 bases and 5 bases, in that order; junction bases with no gene match: 11. The length of the CDR3 is 16 residues.